This T cell receptor (beta chain) was profiled in a study of cytomegalovirus exposure and HLA in healthy donors. V gave up 1 base and J gave up 3 bases, with 4 bases separating them. Germline V gene lookup returns CDR1 MRHNA and CDR2 SNTAGT. The CDR3 loop spans 13 amino acids. The PCR contained 60 Vbeta and 13 Jbeta primers. Sequencing used immunoSEQ multiplex PCR; TCRdb keeps in-frame clones, though not all of them. The sample yields 150,000 to 200,000 clones, 75% to 85% seen once. This clone occurred once. This TCR derives from a woman between 45 and 60 years old in good health and CMV-seronegative. The genes are TRBV6-4 and TRBJ2-1; no clear D gene. The sample comprised PBMCs. In nucleotides, the CDR3 is TGTGCCAGCAGTGACTTTAGCTACAATGAGCAGTTCTTC. Translated: CASSDFSYNEQFF.